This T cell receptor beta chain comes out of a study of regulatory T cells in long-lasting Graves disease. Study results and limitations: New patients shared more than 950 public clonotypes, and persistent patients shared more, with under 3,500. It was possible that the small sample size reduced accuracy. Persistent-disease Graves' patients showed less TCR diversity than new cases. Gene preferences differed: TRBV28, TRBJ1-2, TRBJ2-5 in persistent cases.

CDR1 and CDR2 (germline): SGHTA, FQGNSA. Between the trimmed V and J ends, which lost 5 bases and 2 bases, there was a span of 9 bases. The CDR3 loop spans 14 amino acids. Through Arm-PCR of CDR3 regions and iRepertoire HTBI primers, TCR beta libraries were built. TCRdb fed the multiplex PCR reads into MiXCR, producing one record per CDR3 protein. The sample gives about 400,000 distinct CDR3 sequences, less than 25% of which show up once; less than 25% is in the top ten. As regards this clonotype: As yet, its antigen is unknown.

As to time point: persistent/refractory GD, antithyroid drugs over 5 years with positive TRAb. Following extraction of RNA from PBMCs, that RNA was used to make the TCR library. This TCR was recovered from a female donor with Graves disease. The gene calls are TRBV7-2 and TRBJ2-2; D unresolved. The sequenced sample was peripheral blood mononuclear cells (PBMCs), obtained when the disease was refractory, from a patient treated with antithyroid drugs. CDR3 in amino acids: CASSKAQNTGELFF. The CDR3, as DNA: TGTGCCAGCAGCAAGGCACAAAACACCGGGGAGCTGTTTTTT. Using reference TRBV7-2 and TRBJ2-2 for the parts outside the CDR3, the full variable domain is GAGVSQSPSNKVTEKGKDVELRCDPISGHTALYWYRQSLGQGLEFLIYFQGNSAPDKSGLPSDRFSAERTGGSVSTLTIQRTQQEDSAVYLCASSKAQNTGELFFGEGSRLTVL.